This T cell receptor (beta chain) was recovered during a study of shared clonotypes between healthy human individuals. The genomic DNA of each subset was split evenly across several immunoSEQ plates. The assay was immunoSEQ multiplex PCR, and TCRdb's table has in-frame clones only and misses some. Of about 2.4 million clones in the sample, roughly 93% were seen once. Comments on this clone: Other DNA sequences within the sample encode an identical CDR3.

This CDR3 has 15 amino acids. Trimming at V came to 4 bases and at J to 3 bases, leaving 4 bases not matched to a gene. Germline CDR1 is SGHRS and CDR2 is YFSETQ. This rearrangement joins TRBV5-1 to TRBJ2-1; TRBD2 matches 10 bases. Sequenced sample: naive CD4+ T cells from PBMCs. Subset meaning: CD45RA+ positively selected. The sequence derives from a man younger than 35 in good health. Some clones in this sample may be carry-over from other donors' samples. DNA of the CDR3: TGCGCCAGCAGCATAGGACTAGCGGACTACAATGAGCAGTTCTTC. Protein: CASSIGLADYNEQFF. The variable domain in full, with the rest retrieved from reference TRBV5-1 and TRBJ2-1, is KAGVTQTPRYLIKTRGQQVTLSCSPISGHRSVSWYQQTPGQGLQFLFEYFSETQRNKGNFPGRFSGRQFSNSRSEMNVSTLELGDSALYLCASSIGLADYNEQFFGPGTRLTVL.